This T cell receptor beta chain was captured in a study of OX40 agonist ivuxolimab in advanced cancers. Broader study findings: No antigen was identified for the clonally expanded peripheral T cells.

The table came from immunoSEQ multiplex PCR; TCRdb's copy has only in-frame clones and leaves some out. The data contain roughly 35,000 clones, 80% to 90% of them singletons. On this clone: The antigen remains unidentified.

V was clipped by 1 base and J by 4 bases, with 14 bases between them. Germline loops: CDR1 MNHEY, CDR2 SVGAGI. The CDR3 totals 16 residues. V is TRBV6-5 and J is TRBJ1-3; TRBD1 is a possible D gene (6 bases). The source was CD4+ or CD8+ T cells sorted from blood, collected in a trial of the OX40 agonist ivuxolimab. This sequence originates from an adult with an advanced solid tumor such as melanoma, head and neck, liver or kidney cancer. CDR3 residues: CASSYYDRHLGNTIYF. Here the CDR3 DNA reads TGTGCCAGCAGTTACTACGACAGGCATCTCGGAAACACCATATATTTT.